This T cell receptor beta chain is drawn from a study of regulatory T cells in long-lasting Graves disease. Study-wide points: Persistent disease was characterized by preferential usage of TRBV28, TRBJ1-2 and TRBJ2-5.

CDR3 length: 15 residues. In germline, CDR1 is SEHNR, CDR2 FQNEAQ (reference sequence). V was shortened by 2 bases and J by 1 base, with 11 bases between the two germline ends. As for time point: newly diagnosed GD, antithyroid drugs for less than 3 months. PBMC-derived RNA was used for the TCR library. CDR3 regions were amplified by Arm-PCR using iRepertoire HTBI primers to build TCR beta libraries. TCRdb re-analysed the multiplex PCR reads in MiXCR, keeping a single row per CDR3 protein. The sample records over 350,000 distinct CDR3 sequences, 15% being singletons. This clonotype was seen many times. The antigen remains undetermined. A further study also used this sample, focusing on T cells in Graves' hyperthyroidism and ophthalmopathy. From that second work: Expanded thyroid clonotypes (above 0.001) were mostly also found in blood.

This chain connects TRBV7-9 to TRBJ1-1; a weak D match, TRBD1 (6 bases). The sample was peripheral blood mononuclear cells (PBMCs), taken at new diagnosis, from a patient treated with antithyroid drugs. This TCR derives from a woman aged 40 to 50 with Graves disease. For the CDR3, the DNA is TGTGCCAGCAGCTTATCCGGGACACAGAACACTGAAGCTTTCTTT. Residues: CASSLSGTQNTEAFF.